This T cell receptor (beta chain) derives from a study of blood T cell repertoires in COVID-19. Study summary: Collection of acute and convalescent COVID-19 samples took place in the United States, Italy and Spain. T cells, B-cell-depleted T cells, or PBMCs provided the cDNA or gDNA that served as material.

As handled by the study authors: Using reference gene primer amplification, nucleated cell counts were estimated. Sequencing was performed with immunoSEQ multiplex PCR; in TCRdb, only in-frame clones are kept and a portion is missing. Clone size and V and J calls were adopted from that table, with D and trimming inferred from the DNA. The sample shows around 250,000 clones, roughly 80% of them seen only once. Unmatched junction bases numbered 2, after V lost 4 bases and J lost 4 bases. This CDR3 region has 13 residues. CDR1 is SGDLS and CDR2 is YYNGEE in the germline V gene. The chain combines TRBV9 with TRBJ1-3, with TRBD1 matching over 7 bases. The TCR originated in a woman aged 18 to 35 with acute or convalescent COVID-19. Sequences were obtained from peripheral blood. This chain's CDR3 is CASSRTGGNTIYF. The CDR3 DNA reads TGTGCCAGCAGCCGGACAGGAGGAAACACCATATATTTT.